This T cell receptor beta chain was retrieved from a study of shared clonotypes between healthy human individuals (dated by TCRdb to 2018 to 2020). At the level of the whole study: A few men and a couple of women, aged 18 to 49 years, made up the cohort. For each donor, CD4 naive and CD4 memory were each run on three plates, CD8 naive on two plates, and CD8 memory on one plate. The study deeply sequenced blood TCR repertoires of 5 or 6 healthy adults to estimate repertoire size and the extent of clonotype sharing between individuals. Libraries were prepared and TCR repertoires were sequenced by different laboratories using diverse techniques, in order to increase sequencing depth and limit assay-specific biases. Leukapheresis yielded between about 0.8 and 9.5 billion PBMCs per donor. The paper as a whole reports these results and caveats: Sampling was restricted to blood, and TCR repertoires in tissue are likely to differ from TCR repertoires in blood. Naive subsets generally had larger estimated clonotype richness than memory subsets. Across four donors, roughly 5% of naive CD4, roughly 3.4% of naive CD8, 2.3% of memory CD4, and approximately 0.4% of memory CD8 clonotypes were shared. Because the study included only a small number of donors, the genetic and exposure-history diversity represented was limited. Higher generation probabilities were observed for clonotypes shared by all four sorted-subset donors than for non-shared clonotypes. Pairwise subsampling led to the expectation that sequencing depth would affect the degree of clonotype sharing among donors. Incomplete sequencing was indicated by rarefaction of sorted-subset datasets, despite the large sequencing depth.

Details on this clone: It lacks a known antigen. It has no much larger one-base neighbor in the sample; base qualities were not kept.

Using the deep immunoSEQ assay, multiplex PCR amplified TCR CDR3 regions from genomic DNA. For each cell subset, the extracted genomic DNA was distributed evenly across all wells of several immunoSEQ 96-well plates, and each plate served as one replicate. For sorted subsets, each replicate PCR was loaded with around 200 ng genomic DNA, equivalent to 32,000 or so T cell genomes. Purified libraries were measured with a Qubit 3.0 fluorometer, size-checked on a Bioanalyzer 2100, and measured again with the KAPA Library Quantification kit. A separate single-read 150-cycle Illumina NextSeq 550 flow cell was used to sequence each immunoSEQ 96-well plate. For the original study's pipeline: Because the immunoSEQ output held only junctional sequences and lacked quality scores, the filtering could not match the filtering applied to full-length reads. To assign V/J genes and CDR3, sequences were annotated using PyIR, a Python wrapper for IgBLAST v1.9, with IMGT germline references. Any read was removed if the V/J assignment was weak (E-value above 1e-6), the CDR3 was missing, or the read contained stop codons, out-of-frame junctions, or ambiguous translated residues. V3J clonotypes were defined as sequences sharing an identical inferred V gene, J gene, and CDR3 amino acid sequence. Percentage overlap between repertoires was computed as shared unique clonotypes divided by the size of the smaller repertoire. Three approaches were used to assess repertoire richness: RTK rarefaction, the Chao1 estimator, and Recon v2.1 estimates of unobserved clonotypes. OLGA was used to compute generation probabilities for all TCRbeta clonotypes that the gDNA method yielded from a handful of donors. In its TCRdb copy, this immuneACCESS table keeps in-frame sequences only and misses some clones. Where compared with another copy, unresolved V genes explain less than half of these, and the others have no known cause. V and J calls and clone size come straight from that table; D and trimming were deduced from the DNA. The sample table holds some 1.5 million clones, of which 96% were seen once. The leading ten clones occupy roughly 1.1% of the sample.

V is clipped by 8 bases and J by 3 bases, and the sequence between their germline boundaries is 8 bases long. The CDR3, cysteine through phenylalanine, is 11 amino acids long. Of the read, only the CDR3 DNA is kept; its 33 bases are in frame from base 1. Per the germline V gene (reference sequence), SEHNR is the CDR1 and FQNEAQ is the CDR2. The donors were healthy, HIV-negative adults who had no recently reported acute infections or vaccinations. Only Caucasian adults living in Nashville, Tennessee, USA were represented among the donors. Magnetic negative selection was used to enrich CD4+ T cells, after which naive cells were positively selected on CD45RA and the negative fraction became the memory subset. Blood was collected by leukapheresis, and PBMCs were isolated by Ficoll-Histopaque density gradient centrifugation and then cryopreserved in liquid nitrogen vapor phase. Analytical flow cytometry was used to check the purity and quantity of each magnetically sorted T cell population. Genomic DNA was isolated from each sorted fraction and quantified by UV absorbance on a Nanodrop 2000c.

Recombination linked TRBV7-9 to TRBJ2-7; no confident D gene assignment can be made. This TCR derives from a man younger than 45 in good health. Material for sequencing was naive CD4+ T cells sorted from blood. The sample's cell subset or site label, in plain terms: CD45RA+ positively selected. The DNA reads TGTGCCAGCGGACGGAACTACGAGCAGTACTTC. It translates as CASGRNYEQYF.